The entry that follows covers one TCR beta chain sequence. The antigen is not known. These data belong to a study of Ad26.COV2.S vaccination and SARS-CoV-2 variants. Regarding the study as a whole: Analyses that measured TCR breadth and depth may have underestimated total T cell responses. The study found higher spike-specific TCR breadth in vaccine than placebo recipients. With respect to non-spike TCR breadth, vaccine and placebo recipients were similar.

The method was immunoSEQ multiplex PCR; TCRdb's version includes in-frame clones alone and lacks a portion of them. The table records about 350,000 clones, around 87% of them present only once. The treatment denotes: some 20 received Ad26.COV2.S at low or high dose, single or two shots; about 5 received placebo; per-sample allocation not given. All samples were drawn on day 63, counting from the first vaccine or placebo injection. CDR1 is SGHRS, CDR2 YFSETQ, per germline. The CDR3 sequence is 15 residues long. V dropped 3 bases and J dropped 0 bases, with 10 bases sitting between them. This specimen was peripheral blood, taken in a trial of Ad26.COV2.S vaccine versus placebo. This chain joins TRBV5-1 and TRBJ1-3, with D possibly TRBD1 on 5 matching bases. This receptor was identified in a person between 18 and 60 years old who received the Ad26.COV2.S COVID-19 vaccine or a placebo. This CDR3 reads CASSSTARSGNTIYF. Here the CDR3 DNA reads TGCGCCAGCAGCTCGACAGCCCGCTCTGGAAACACCATATATTTT.